The rows below give T cell receptor beta chains drawn from one sample of a study of beta chain features in type 1 diabetes. TCRdb's copy holds only in-frame clones and misses some; the assay was immunoSEQ multiplex PCR. The sample has under 450,000 clones; approximately 13% are singletons. Sequencing was done on a sample of naive CD4+ T cells from blood. The receptors originated from a man aged 25 to 40 in good health. Both conserved end residues are part of each CDR3. D genes are given only for firm matches. Clone size is not always given. Where it is, it says once, few, many or a class for expanded clones.

J	size	length	D	V	DNA	CDR3
TRBJ2-5	few	16	TRBD2	TRBV5-1	TGCGCCAGCAGCGTGGGACTAGCGGGGTTTGCAGAGACCCAGTACTTC	CASSVGLAGFAETQYF
TRBJ2-5	NA	15	NA	TRBV5-1	TGCGCCAGCAGCTTGAACGGGGGAATACAAGAGACCCAGTACTTC	CASSLNGGIQETQYF
TRBJ1-4	NA	16	NA	TRBV4-3	TGCGCCAGCAGCCGAGAAGGCTTGACAACTAATGAAAAACTGTTTTTT	CASSREGLTTNEKLFF
TRBJ2-5	NA	13	NA	TRBV7-3	TGTGCCAGCTCAAGGGGGATTCAAGAGACCCAGTACTTC	CASSRGIQETQYF
TRBJ2-3	few	17	TRBD2	TRBV5-4	TGTGCCAGCAGCCCCCCTCCACGGGAGGGTGTCACAGATACGCAGTATTTT	CASSPPPREGVTDTQYF
TRBJ1-5	few	14	TRBD1	TRBV10-3	TGTGCCATCAGGGGACAGGGGCCCCATCAGCCCCAGCATTTT	CAIRGQGPHQPQHF
TRBJ1-5	NA	16	NA	TRBV27	TGTGCCAGCAGTCAGAAAAAGGGCATCGGTAATCAGCCCCAGCATTTT	CASSQKKGIGNQPQHF
TRBJ1-1	NA	11	NA	TRBV20-1	TGCAGTGCCACAAGACGGAGTGAAGCTTTCTTT	CSATRRSEAFF
TRBJ2-7	few	15	NA	TRBV6-6	TGTGCCAGCAGTATCTCGGACAGCCCGCCCTACGAGCAGTACTTC	CASSISDSPPYEQYF
TRBJ2-1	NA	14	NA	TRBV6-1	TGTGCCAGCAGAAACATGGAGCGTATCGATGAGCAGTTCTTC	CASRNMERIDEQFF
TRBJ2-6	few	13	NA	TRBV9	TGTGCCAGCAGCGTAGGAGGGGCCAACGTCCTGACTTTC	CASSVGGANVLTF
TRBJ1-4	few	14	TRBD1	TRBV25-1	TGTGCCAGCAGTGAAACAGGGGTGAATGAAAAACTGTTTTTT	CASSETGVNEKLFF
TRBJ2-5	NA	10	NA	TRBV29-1	TGCAGCGTGTTTCAAGAGACCCAGTACTTC	CSVFQETQYF
TRBJ1-1	NA	14	NA	TRBV7-8	TGTGCCAGCAGCTTAGGTCTCATGAACACTGAAGCTTTCTTT	CASSLGLMNTEAFF
TRBJ2-7	NA	13	NA	TRBV7-2	TGTGCCAGCAGCTCCGGCCTGGGGGCCGAGCAGTACTTC	CASSSGLGAEQYF
TRBJ2-1	few	12	NA	TRBV7-9	TGTGCCAGCAGCTTTCTAGGAAATGAGCAGTTCTTC	CASSFLGNEQFF
TRBJ2-5	NA	17	TRBD2	TRBV4-1	TGCGCCAGCAGACTCAACCCCCCGGGAGGACCCGAAGAGACCCAGTACTTC	CASRLNPPGGPEETQYF
TRBJ1-1	few	11	NA	TRBV6-5	TGTGCCAGCAAGGCGAACACTGAAGCTTTCTTT	CASKANTEAFF
TRBJ2-5	NA	13	NA	TRBV5-1	TGCGCCAGCAGCTGGGGACTGGAAGAGACCCAGTACTTC	CASSWGLEETQYF
TRBJ2-3	NA	16	NA	TRBV7-2	TGTGCCAGCAGCTTAATCGGGACTTCCAGCACAGATACGCAGTATTTT	CASSLIGTSSTDTQYF
TRBJ2-3	few	12	NA	TRBV15	TGTGCCACCAGCAGAGAAGCAGATACGCAGTATTTT	CATSREADTQYF
TRBJ2-2	NA	15	NA	TRBV25-1	TGTGCCAGCAGTGCTAGGATGAGGAACACCGGGGAGCTGTTTTTT	CASSARMRNTGELFF
TRBJ2-1	NA	15	NA	TRBV9	TGTGCCAGCAGCGTAGCGGCCTTTTCCTACAATGAGCAGTTCTTC	CASSVAAFSYNEQFF
TRBJ1-5	NA	13	TRBD1	TRBV7-2	TGTGCCAGCAGCCGACAGGGAGATCAGCCCCAGCATTTT	CASSRQGDQPQHF
TRBJ2-3	few	16	TRBD1	TRBV9	TGTGCCAGCAGCGTCGACCAGGACAGGGTTACAGATACGCAGTATTTT	CASSVDQDRVTDTQYF
TRBJ1-1	few	14	NA	TRBV2	TGTGCCAGCAGGTCCCGGGGACGGATCACTGAAGCTTTCTTT	CASRSRGRITEAFF
TRBJ2-5	few	17	TRBD1	TRBV29-1	TGCAGCGTTGAAGATCGTAGGGGCACAGGGGGCGGAAAGACCCAGTACTTC	CSVEDRRGTGGGKTQYF
TRBJ2-3	NA	15	NA	TRBV14	TGTGCCAGCAGCCCCAGGGGGAGGAAAACAGATACGCAGTATTTT	CASSPRGRKTDTQYF
TRBJ2-2	few	13	TRBD1	TRBV13	TGTGCCAGCCAGGGGGCGCGGACCGGGGAGCTGTTTTTT	CASQGARTGELFF
TRBJ1-3	NA	16	NA	TRBV21-1	TGTGCCAGCAGCAAAGCTCGGGAGGCTCTTGGAAACACCATATATTTT	CASSKAREALGNTIYF
TRBJ2-3	NA	15	NA	TRBV18	TGTGCCAGCTCATTTGAACAGGGAGGTGTTGATACGCAGTATTTT	CASSFEQGGVDTQYF
TRBJ2-1	few	17	NA	TRBV4-1	TGCGCCAGCAGCCATACGGCGTGGCCTAGCAGATACAATGAGCAGTTCTTC	CASSHTAWPSRYNEQFF
TRBJ1-3	NA	14	NA	TRBV29-1	TGCAGCGACCAGGACGGATACTCTGGAAACACCATATATTTT	CSDQDGYSGNTIYF
TRBJ1-3	NA	14	NA	TRBV6-6	TGTGCCAGCAGTCCGACAGTCTCTGGAAACACCATATATTTT	CASSPTVSGNTIYF
TRBJ2-4	few	14	TRBD1	TRBV2	TGTGCCAGCAGTGTAGTGACAGGGACAAACATTCAGTACTTC	CASSVVTGTNIQYF
TRBJ2-3	few	17	TRBD2	TRBV13	TGTGCCAGCAGCCTCGGACTAGCGGGGGTGGGAACAGATACGCAGTATTTT	CASSLGLAGVGTDTQYF
TRBJ2-3	few	13	NA	TRBV29-1	TGCAGCGTCTGGAGCCCCAGGGTAGATACGCAGTATTTT	CSVWSPRVDTQYF
TRBJ2-3	NA	15	TRBD2	TRBV10-3	TGTGCCATCAGTGATCGCGCCTACGCTGGCGGGAGTAGGTATTTT	CAISDRAYAGGSRYF
TRBJ1-2	NA	11	NA	TRBV30	TGTGCCTGGAGTGTGGCTACCGACTACACCTTC	CAWSVATDYTF
TRBJ1-2	few	15	NA	TRBV4-3	TGCGCCAGCAGCCAAGATGCAGGGGAGGACTATGGCTACACCTTC	CASSQDAGEDYGYTF
TRBJ2-1	few	15	TRBD2	TRBV14	TGTGCCAGCAGCCAACAGCGGGAGGGAATCTATGAGCAGTTCTTC	CASSQQREGIYEQFF
TRBJ1-2	few	13	NA	TRBV30	TGTGCCTGGAGTCTAGGGGTTCACTATGGCTACACCTTC	CAWSLGVHYGYTF
TRBJ2-3	few	13	NA	TRBV4-3	TGCGCCAGCAGCCCGAGTTTCGGTGATACGCAGTATTTT	CASSPSFGDTQYF
TRBJ1-1	NA	14	NA	TRBV25-1	TGTGCCAGCAGTGAAAGCGGGGGGAACCGAGAGGCTTTCTTT	CASSESGGNREAFF
TRBJ1-2	NA	13	NA	TRBV29-1	TGCAGCGTTACGAAGGTGGGAGGCTATGGCTACACCTTC	CSVTKVGGYGYTF
TRBJ1-4	NA	14	NA	TRBV25-1	TGTGCCAGCAGTGGGCCTGGGCCGGATGAAAAACTGTTTTTT	CASSGPGPDEKLFF
TRBJ2-6	few	19	NA	TRBV7-6	TGTGCCAGCAGCCGCGTGGCCCAGGCGGGGTCTATTGGGGCCAACGTCCTGACTTTC	CASSRVAQAGSIGANVLTF
TRBJ1-2	few	14	TRBD1	TRBV23-1	TGCGCCAGCAGTCGGCAGGGGGGCATCTATGGCTACACCTTC	CASSRQGGIYGYTF
TRBJ2-7	NA	13	NA	TRBV7-9	TGTGCCAGCAGCTTATTCAGCCCCTACGAGCAGTACTTC	CASSLFSPYEQYF
TRBJ2-1	NA	15	TRBD2	TRBV5-4	TGTGCCAGCAGCCGTTGGGCTAGCGGGAGTAATGAGCAGTTCTTC	CASSRWASGSNEQFF
TRBJ2-3	few	17	TRBD2	TRBV30	TGTGCCTGGAGTTCTCAAGATGGGACTAGCGGGAGAGATACGCAGTATTTT	CAWSSQDGTSGRDTQYF
TRBJ2-1	NA	16	TRBD2	TRBV5-4	TGTGCCAGCAGCTTGGCCGGCGGGGGGCCGTACAATGAGCAGTTCTTC	CASSLAGGGPYNEQFF
TRBJ1-5	few	16	NA	TRBV5-6	TGTGCCAGCAGCGATTGGAAGGGGCCGAGGAATCAGCCCCAGCATTTT	CASSDWKGPRNQPQHF
TRBJ1-1	NA	12	NA	TRBV7-9	TGTGCCAGCAGCTTACAGAACACTGAAGCTTTCTTT	CASSLQNTEAFF
TRBJ2-7	NA	13	TRBD1	TRBV5-4	TGTGCCAGCTCTACGACAGGGTTGTACGAGCAGTACTTC	CASSTTGLYEQYF
TRBJ1-1	NA	13	TRBD1	TRBV30	TGTGCCTGGACAGACAGGGGGGATGCTGAAGCTTTCTTT	CAWTDRGDAEAFF
TRBJ2-3	few	13	NA	TRBV6-5	TGTGCCAGCAGGGTGCAGTTTAAGGATACGCAGTATTTT	CASRVQFKDTQYF
TRBJ2-5	NA	14	NA	TRBV7-8	TGTGCCAGCAGCTTAGCGGGGGCTCGGGGGACCCAGTACTTC	CASSLAGARGTQYF
TRBJ2-1	few	15	NA	TRBV4-3	TGCGCCAGCAGCCAAGATAACGGACCATACAATGAGCAGTTCTTC	CASSQDNGPYNEQFF